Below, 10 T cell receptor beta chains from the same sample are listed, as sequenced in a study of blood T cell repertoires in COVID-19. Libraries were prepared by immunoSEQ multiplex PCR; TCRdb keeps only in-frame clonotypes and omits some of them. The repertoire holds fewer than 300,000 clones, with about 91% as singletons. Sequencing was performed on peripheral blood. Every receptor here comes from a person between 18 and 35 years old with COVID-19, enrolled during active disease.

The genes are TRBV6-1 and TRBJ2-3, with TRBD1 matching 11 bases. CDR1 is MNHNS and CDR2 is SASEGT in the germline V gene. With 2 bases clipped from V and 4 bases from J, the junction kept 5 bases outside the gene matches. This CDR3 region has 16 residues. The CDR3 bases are TGTGCCAGCAGTGAATCTCCGGGACAGGGGGCAGATACGCAGTATTTT. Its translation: CASSESPGQGADTQYF.

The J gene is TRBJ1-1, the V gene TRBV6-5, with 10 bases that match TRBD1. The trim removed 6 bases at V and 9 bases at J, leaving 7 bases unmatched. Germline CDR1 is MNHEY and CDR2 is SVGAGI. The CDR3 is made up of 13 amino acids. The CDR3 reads CASSLGTGVQAFF. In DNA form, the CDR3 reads TGTGCCAGCAGCCTGGGGACAGGGGTTCAAGCTTTCTTT.

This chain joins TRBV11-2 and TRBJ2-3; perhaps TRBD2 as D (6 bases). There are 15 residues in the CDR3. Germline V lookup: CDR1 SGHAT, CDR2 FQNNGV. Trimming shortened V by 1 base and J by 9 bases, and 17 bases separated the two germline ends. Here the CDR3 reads CASSLVAGPAGTQYF. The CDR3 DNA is TGTGCCAGCAGCTTAGTGGCAGGCCCCGCGGGGACGCAGTATTTT. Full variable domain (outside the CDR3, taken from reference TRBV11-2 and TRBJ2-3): EAGVAQSPRYKIIEKRQSVAFWCNPISGHATLYWYQQILGQGPKLLIQFQNNGVVDDSQLPKDRFSAERLKGVDSTLKIQPAKLEDSAVYLCASSLVAGPAGTQYFGPGTRLTVL.

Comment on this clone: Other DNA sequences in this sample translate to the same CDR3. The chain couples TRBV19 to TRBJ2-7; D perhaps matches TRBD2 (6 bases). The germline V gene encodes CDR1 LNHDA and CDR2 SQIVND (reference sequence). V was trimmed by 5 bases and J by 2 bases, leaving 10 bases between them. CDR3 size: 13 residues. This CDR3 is CASSLSGTYEQYF. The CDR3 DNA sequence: TGTGCCAGTAGTCTTAGCGGAACCTACGAGCAGTACTTC.

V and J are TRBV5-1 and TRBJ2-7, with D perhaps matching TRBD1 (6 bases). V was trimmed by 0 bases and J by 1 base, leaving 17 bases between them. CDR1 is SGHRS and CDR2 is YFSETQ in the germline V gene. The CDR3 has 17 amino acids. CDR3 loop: CASSLGSGGQSSYEQYF. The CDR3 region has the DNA TGCGCCAGCAGCTTGGGATCAGGCGGACAGTCTTCCTACGAGCAGTACTTC.

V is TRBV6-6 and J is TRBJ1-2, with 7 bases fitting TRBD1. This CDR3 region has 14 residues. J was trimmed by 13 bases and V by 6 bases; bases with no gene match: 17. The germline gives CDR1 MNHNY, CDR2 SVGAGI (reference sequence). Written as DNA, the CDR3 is TGTGCCAGCAGACGGACTGGACAGGAGTACCGCGGCACCTTC. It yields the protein CASRRTGQEYRGTF.

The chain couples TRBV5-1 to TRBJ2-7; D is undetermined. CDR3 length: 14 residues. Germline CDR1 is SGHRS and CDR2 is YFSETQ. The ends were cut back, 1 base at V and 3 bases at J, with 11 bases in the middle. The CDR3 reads CASSLSSTSYEQYF. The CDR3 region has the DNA TGCGCCAGCAGCTTGTCCTCGACAAGCTACGAGCAGTACTTC.

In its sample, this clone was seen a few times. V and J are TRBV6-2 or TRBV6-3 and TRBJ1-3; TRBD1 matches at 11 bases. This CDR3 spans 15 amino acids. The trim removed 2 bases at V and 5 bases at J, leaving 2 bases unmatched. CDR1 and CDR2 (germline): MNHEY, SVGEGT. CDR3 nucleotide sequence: TGTGCCAGCAGTTACCGGGACAGGGGGAGAAACACCATATATTTT. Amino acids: CASSYRDRGRNTIYF.

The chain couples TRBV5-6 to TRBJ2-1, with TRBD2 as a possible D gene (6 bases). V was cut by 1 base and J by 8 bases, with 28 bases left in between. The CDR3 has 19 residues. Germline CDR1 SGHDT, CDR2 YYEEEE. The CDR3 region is CASSLFSISSAGMFDEQFF. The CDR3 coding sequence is TGTGCCAGCAGCTTGTTTTCTATCAGTTCTGCGGGAATGTTCGATGAGCAGTTCTTC.

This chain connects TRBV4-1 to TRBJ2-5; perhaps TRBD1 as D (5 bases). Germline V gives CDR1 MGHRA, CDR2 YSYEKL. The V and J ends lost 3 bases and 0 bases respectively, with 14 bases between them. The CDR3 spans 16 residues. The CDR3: CASSQSDSAYQETQYF. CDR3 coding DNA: TGCGCCAGCAGCCAGAGCGACAGCGCTTACCAAGAGACCCAGTACTTC.